Below, one TCR beta chain is given with its context. The antigen it binds to is not known. Base qualities are not recorded, but no much larger clone differs from it by a single base. The Quick-DNA Microprep Kit was used to extract genomic DNA from the sorted cells. TCRbeta DNA was amplified with the immunoSEQ hsTCRbeta kit following the manufacturer's protocol. TCRbeta libraries were sequenced on an Illumina MiSeq instrument. Per the original workflow: Following removal of out-of-frame sequences, approximately 2.1 million distinct TCRbeta sequences were retained, with an average of about 70,000 per individual. Two values were used to score each individual: the count of roughly 180 previously reported CMV-associated TCRbeta sequences and the total count of productive distinct TCRbeta sequences. A beta-binomial model was reimplemented in Python, and scikit-learn random forests with default parameters were trained on data from the US cohort. Classifier performance on the Belgian cohort was summarized as median AUC with percentile confidence intervals calculated over 10,000 bootstrap iterations. The clones in this table, taken by TCRdb from immuneACCESS, are in-frame only. Not every clone is retained; where verified, under half of the shortfall comes from an unresolved V gene, and the cause of the rest is unknown. That table furnishes V, J and clone size, whereas the DNA furnished D and trimming. The sample has almost 45,000 clones on record, around three quarters of them singletons. More than 0.95% of the sample belongs to the ten largest clones.

The data stem from a study of memory CD4+ T cells and cytomegalovirus serostatus (dated by TCRdb to about 2019). Context from the whole study: The cohort included approximately 35 healthy adults from Belgium, of whom 9 were CMV seropositive and 24 were CMV seronegative. The study sequenced CD4+ memory TCRbeta repertoires of a Belgian cohort with known cytomegalovirus serostatus to replicate a published TCR-based CMV serostatus classifier. Findings and caveats that apply to the study as a whole: Of 170 or so previously reported CMV-associated TCRbeta sequences, over 65 appeared in the CD4+ memory repertoires, each in one to five individuals. For predicting CMV serostatus, the median bootstrapped AUC was roughly 0.95 using the original framework and roughly 0.91 using a US-trained random forest. Only CD4+CD45RO+ memory cells were sequenced, in contrast to the original study, in which naive and memory CD4+ and CD8+ populations were covered. Results were interpreted as suggesting that the CMV-associated TCR signature is largely present in the CD4+ memory repertoire. A median bootstrapped AUC of almost 0.96 with a 95% CI of 0.76-1.00 was achieved on the Belgian cohort by the original-framework classifier.

Between the V and J ends, shortened by 4 bases and 3 bases respectively, the junction contains 6 bases. Inclusive of the bounding cysteine and phenylalanine, the CDR3 is 11 residues long. Left in the record is the CDR3 DNA by itself, 33 bases read in frame from the first base. CDR1 DFQATT and CDR2 SNEGSKA were looked up in the germline V gene (reference sequence). Single viable CD3+CD4+CD8-CD45RO+ cells were sorted as memory CD4+ T cells on a FACSAria II. To determine CMV serostatus, a Roche Elecsys assay was used that detects serum IgG against CMV pp150, pp28, p38 and p52. After the samples were thawed, total CD4+ T cells were enriched through positive selection using CD4 magnetic microbeads. Samples originated from another study that specifically interrogated the CD4+ T cell memory repertoire. Peripheral blood mononuclear cells were isolated and cryopreserved according to standard operating procedures, and serum was kept at -80 degrees C. The staining used CD3-PerCP (BW264/56), CD4-APC (RPA-T4), CD45RO-PE (UCHT1) and CD8-Pacific Orange (3B5) antibodies, and Sytox blue was used to exclude non-viable cells.

The receptor chain draws on TRBV20-1 and TRBJ2-5; a tentative D call is TRBD1 (6 bases match). The TCR sequence derives from an adult in good health and CMV-seronegative. The specimen sequenced was memory CD4+ T cells from blood. The DNA is as follows: TGCAGTGCTACAGGGGAAGAGACCCAGTACTTC. Translated, this gives CSATGEETQYF.